This entry features one T cell receptor beta chain sequence. The data were obtained in a study of blood T cell repertoires in COVID-19. The overall study: Some COVID-19 samples were acute and others convalescent; all came from the United States, Italy and Spain. Sources were T cells, B-cell-depleted T cells, or PBMCs; the material itself was cDNA or gDNA.

V lost 6 bases to trimming and J lost 11 bases, with 23 bases between them. The germline CDR1 and CDR2 sequences are MGHDK and SYGVNS. The CDR3 extends over 15 amino acids. In the study's own analysis: Reference gene primer amplification gave nucleated cell count estimates. Sequenced by immunoSEQ multiplex PCR; TCRdb stores in-frame clones only, minus some. V and J calls and clone size are as listed in that table; D and trimming were resolved from the DNA. The table has about 73,000 clones, 85% to 90% seen once. The chain has TRBV25-1 and TRBJ1-5; D may be TRBD1 (6 bases). The sample comprised peripheral blood. The receptor's source is a man at least 80 years old with acute or convalescent COVID-19. The CDR3 sequence is CASRGIGRTARTQHF. CDR3 in DNA: TGTGCCAGCAGGGGGATAGGGCGGACAGCAAGGACCCAGCATTTT.